This paragraph covers one T cell receptor (beta chain) sequence. Its target is not known. This entry is derived from a study of vaccination and CD4 T cells after COVID-19. Treatment described: roughly ten-day PBMC culture with coronavirus spike peptide pools or control peptides (ViraFEST assay). PBMC cultures, at 1.5 million to 2.5 million cells per well, received 10 IU/ml IL-2 and around 9.6 ug/ml peptide pools. With the Oncomine TCR Beta short-read assay, DNA from cultured CD4+ T cells was sequenced. TCRdb used MiXCR to reprocess the PCR reads, holding one entry per CDR3 protein. The sample holds about 19,000 distinct CDR3 sequences, approximately 61% seen once. Study conclusions and caveats: Convalescent patients showed a median around 90% of reactive clones that were seen only post-vaccination.

CDR3 length: 12 residues. The germline gives CDR1 MNHNS, CDR2 SASEGT. Deletions cut 4 bases from V and 7 bases from J, with 10 bases between. The TCR sequence derives from a human donor who had recovered from COVID-19. J is TRBJ2-5 and V is TRBV6-1; D remains ambiguous. Specimen: CD4+ T cells from blood, cultured in vitro, collected after SARS-CoV-2 vaccination. The CDR3 loop reads CASSGIRGTQYF. The CDR3 region has the DNA TGTGCCAGCAGTGGCATTAGAGGGACCCAGTACTTC.